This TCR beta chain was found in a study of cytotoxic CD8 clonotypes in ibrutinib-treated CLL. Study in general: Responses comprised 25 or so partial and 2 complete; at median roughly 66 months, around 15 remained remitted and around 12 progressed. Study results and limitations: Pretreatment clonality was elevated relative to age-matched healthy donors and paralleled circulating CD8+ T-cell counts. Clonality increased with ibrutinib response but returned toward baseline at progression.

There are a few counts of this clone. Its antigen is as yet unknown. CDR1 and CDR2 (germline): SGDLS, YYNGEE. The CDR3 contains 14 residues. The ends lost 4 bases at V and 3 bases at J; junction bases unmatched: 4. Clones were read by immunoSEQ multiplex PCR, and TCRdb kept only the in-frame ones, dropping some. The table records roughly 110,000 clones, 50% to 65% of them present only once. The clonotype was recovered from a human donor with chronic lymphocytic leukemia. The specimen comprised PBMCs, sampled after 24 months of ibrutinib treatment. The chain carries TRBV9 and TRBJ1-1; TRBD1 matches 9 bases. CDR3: CASSPWTGDTEAFF. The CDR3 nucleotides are TGTGCCAGCAGCCCATGGACAGGGGACACTGAAGCTTTCTTT. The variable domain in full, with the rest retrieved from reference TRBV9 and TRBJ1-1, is DSGVTQTPKHLITATGQRVTLRCSPRSGDLSVYWYQQSLDQGLQFLIQYYNGEERAKGNILERFSAQQFPDLHSELNLSSLELGDSALYFCASSPWTGDTEAFFGQGTRLTVV.